This paragraph reports one T cell receptor beta chain. Its antigen is unknown. Described time point: 2014-2015 season, pre-vaccination. Blood volume per time point ranged from 40 to 100 mL. The sample belongs to a study of follicular helper T cells after annual influenza vaccination. TCRdb keeps only in-frame clones here, not all; method: immunoSEQ multiplex PCR. This table has fewer than 9,500 clones, approximately 80% appearing once. The CDR3 covers 17 residues. Trimming removed 6 bases at V and 3 bases at J, with 22 bases between. Germline V gene sequence: CDR1 SNHLY, CDR2 FYNNEI. Findings of the study overall: Day 7 ICOS+CD38+ clones later appeared mostly in ICOS-CD38- cTfh. Yearly vaccinations repeatedly recalled conserved clonotypes in ICOS+CD38+ cTfh.

V is TRBV2 and J is TRBJ2-3, with no clear D. The sequenced sample was CXCR5+ CD38- circulating T follicular helper cells from blood, obtained on the day of influenza vaccination. Subset of the sample: circulating Tfh, non-naive CD4+CXCR5+PD-1+ (ICOS+CD38+ or ICOS-CD38-). This sequence was found in an adult who received the influenza vaccine. In nucleotides, the CDR3 is TGTGCCAGCAGCGGAAAACCCGACCAGCCACCTACAGATACGCAGTATTTT. The encoded protein is CASSGKPDQPPTDTQYF.